Below, 19 T cell receptor beta chains from the same sample are listed, as sequenced in a study of T-cell reconstitution after alpha-beta-depleted transplantation in children (dated by TCRdb to the mid-2010s). Libraries were made using PCR. For sequencing, an Illumina HiSeq 2500 was employed. TCR libraries were prepared with molecular barcoding, using unique molecular identifiers to normalize TCRbeta repertoire quantification. In-frame beta chains were kept once TCRdb had trimmed the public reads at Q25 with fastp and called clones with MiXCR. Every distinct CDR3 protein forms one entry, paired with its most common genes and DNA. Here the sample has around 380,000 distinct CDR3 sequences; roughly a tenth occur a single time. Of the sample, 5% to 6.5% is held by the ten largest clones. This specimen consisted of PBMCs from the stem cell graft donor, obtained from the stem cell graft. The receptors were gathered from a human donor who donated a stem cell graft to a child with acute myeloid leukemia.

The V and J genes are TRBV7-2 and TRBJ2-7, with D tentatively TRBD1 (6 bases). Trimming took off 0 bases at V and 2 bases at J, with 14 bases between the two ends. The V gene's germline CDR1 is SGHTA and CDR2 FQGNSA. There are 16 residues in the CDR3. The CDR3 loop is CASSLAGTQGTYEQYV. CDR3 nucleotide sequence: TGTGCCAGCAGCTTAGCGGGGACACAAGGAACCTACGAGCAGTACGTC.

This sequence joins TRBV5-1 and TRBJ2-7; D is uncertain. The V end lost 0 bases, the J end lost 6 bases, and 13 bases lay between the germline ends. Germline lookup yields CDR1 SGHRS and CDR2 YFSETQ. The CDR3 is 14 residues long. The CDR3 bases are TGCGCCAGCAGCTTGGGCCCCGGGTTGGGCGAGCAGTACTTC. Protein product: CASSLGPGLGEQYF.

The chain recombines TRBV11-1 with TRBJ2-4; 7 bases align to TRBD1. Germline V gives CDR1 SGHAT, CDR2 FQDESV (reference sequence). J gave up 0 bases and V 4 bases, and 3 bases lay outside the gene matches. The CDR3 spans 15 residues. The CDR3 reads CASSWGQLAKNIQYF. Written as DNA, the CDR3 is TGTGCCAGCAGCTGGGGACAGCTAGCCAAAAACATTCAGTACTTC. Based on the CDR3 plus reference TRBV11-1 and TRBJ2-4, the full variable domain is EAEVAQSPRYKITEKSQAVAFWCDPISGHATLYWYRQILGQGPELLVQFQDESVVDDSQLPKDRFSAERLKGVDSTLKIQPAELGDSAMYLCASSWGQLAKNIQYFGAGTRLSVL.

This clonotype was seen repeatedly, ten times or more. This sequence joins TRBV5-1 and TRBJ2-7; 10 bases are shared with TRBD1. The V and J ends lost 4 bases and 2 bases, in that order; junction bases with no gene match: 6. The germline V gene has CDR1 SGHRS and CDR2 YFSETQ. The CDR3 loop spans 15 amino acids. CDR3 nucleotide sequence: TGCGCCAGCAGCGTCCGGGACAGGGGAACCTACGAGCAGTACGTC. Protein product: CASSVRDRGTYEQYV.

The DNA for the CDR3 is TGTGCCAGCTCACCACTGTCATGGGGACAGGGCAATGGCTACACCTTC. This translates into CASSPLSWGQGNGYTF. This rearrangement joins TRBV18 to TRBJ1-2; 9 bases agree with TRBD1. V was clipped by 1 base and J by 6 bases; unmatched bases: 9. The CDR3 runs to 16 residues. Germline CDR1 KGHSH, CDR2 LQKENI.

This clonotype was seen only a few times. The V call is TRBV10-3, the J call TRBJ2-3; D may correspond to TRBD1 or TRBD2 (5 bases each). CDR1 is ENHRY, CDR2 SYGVKD, per germline. The CDR3 is made up of 14 amino acids. Trimming took off 6 bases at V and 4 bases at J, with 14 bases between the two ends. The CDR3 reads CAIRAGQGPDTQYF. The CDR3 nucleotides read TGTGCCATCAGGGCTGGCCAGGGACCAGATACGCAGTATTTT.

This clonotype came up many times. CDR3 nucleotide sequence: TGTGCCAGCAGGGGCCTTTCCGGGGAGCTGTTTTTT. Its translation: CASRGLSGELFF. The genes are TRBV6-5 and TRBJ2-2; D gene unclear. V was trimmed by 6 bases and J by 6 bases, leaving 8 bases between them. Per germline, CDR1 MNHEY and CDR2 SVGAGI. This CDR3 is 12 amino acids long.

This clonotype was found a few times. The rearrangement links TRBV9 to TRBJ2-7; 9 nucleotides align to TRBD2. V was pared by 0 bases and J by 7 bases, with 5 bases of the junction left unmatched. This CDR3 is built from 14 residues. Looked up from germline, CDR1 is SGDLS and CDR2 is YYNGEE. Written as DNA, the CDR3 is TGTGCCAGCAGCGTAGAGACTAGCGGAAGAGAGCAGTACTTC. This encodes CASSVETSGREQYF.

The rearrangement uses TRBV5-1 and TRBJ2-5; 13 positions agree with TRBD2. The CDR3 has 16 residues. The V and J ends lost 4 bases and 7 bases, in that order; junction bases with no gene match: 10. Per germline, CDR1 SGHRS and CDR2 YFSETQ. The CDR3 DNA is TGCGCCAGCAGCGTGGGACTAGCGGGGTCCGGGGGGACCCAGTACTTC. Protein sequence: CASSVGLAGSGGTQYF. The whole variable domain, filled in from reference TRBV5-1 and TRBJ2-5, reads KAGVTQTPRYLIKTRGQQVTLSCSPISGHRSVSWYQQTPGQGLQFLFEYFSETQRNKGNFPGRFSGRQFSNSRSEMNVSTLELGDSALYLCASSVGLAGSGGTQYFGPGTRLLVL.

This clonotype showed up just a few times. V is TRBV9 and J is TRBJ2-5; D remains unclear. Germline CDR1 reads SGDLS; CDR2 reads YYNGEE. Trimming cost V 2 bases and J 3 bases, with 8 bases left between them. The CDR3 covers 13 residues. CDR3 region: CASSVDPEETQYF. CDR3 DNA: TGTGCCAGCAGCGTCGACCCGGAAGAGACCCAGTACTTC.

The chain uses TRBV20-1 and TRBJ2-7, with D tentatively TRBD2 (6 bases). The germline V gene encodes CDR1 DFQATT and CDR2 SNEGSKA (reference sequence). This CDR3 comprises 15 residues. The V end was cut by 3 bases, the J end by 3 bases, with 18 bases between. CDR3 nucleotides: TGCAGTGCTAGGCCCCCCGGGGCCGGGAGCTACGAGCAGTACTTC. Its protein product is CSARPPGAGSYEQYF.

This clonotype was recorded at least ten times. V and J are TRBV7-9 and TRBJ2-3; 11 nucleotides align to TRBD1. Germline CDR1 SEHNR, CDR2 FQNEAQ (reference sequence). V shed 4 bases, J shed 6 bases, and the junction held 3 bases outside the gene matches. The CDR3 has 14 amino acids. The CDR3 spells CASSSGQGADTQYF. CDR3 DNA sequence: TGTGCCAGCAGCTCCGGACAGGGGGCGGATACGCAGTATTTT.

This clonotype was detected a few times. The gene calls are TRBV11-1 and TRBJ2-1, with D perhaps TRBD1 (6 bases). Looked up from germline, CDR1 is SGHAT and CDR2 is FQDESV (reference sequence). This CDR3 spans 15 amino acids. Trimming took 5 bases from V and 4 from J, leaving 15 bases between them. The CDR3 region has the DNA TGTGCCAGCAGCCCTCTAGTAGGGGGATACAATGAGCAGTTCTTC. This translates into CASSPLVGGYNEQFF.

This clonotype has a handful of counts. The rearrangement joins TRBV12-3 or TRBV12-4 to TRBJ2-7; D ambiguous. Trimming took off 6 bases at V and 0 bases at J, with 12 bases between the two ends. The length of the CDR3 is 14 residues. The CDR3 is CASRVGRPSYEQYF. The CDR3, as DNA: TGTGCCAGCAGGGTAGGCAGGCCCTCCTACGAGCAGTACTTC.

Only a few counts were recorded for this clonotype. This chain joins TRBV12-3 or TRBV12-4 and TRBJ1-6; 9 bases map to TRBD1. The CDR3 sequence is 13 residues long. V shed 8 bases and J 7 bases; nucleotides not matched to a gene: 3. For the CDR3, the DNA is TGTGCCAGCGTGGGGACAGGGAATTCACCCCTCCACTTT. It codes for CASVGTGNSPLHF.

The chain has TRBV29-1 and TRBJ2-2; tentatively, D is TRBD1 or TRBD2 (5 bases each). This CDR3 is 14 amino acids long. The V and J ends lost 8 bases and 6 bases respectively, with 19 bases between them. From germline, CDR1 is SQVTM and CDR2 ANQGSEA. The CDR3 bases are TGCAGCCCTCACGGGGCAGATGAAGCCGGGGAGCTGTTTTTT. Protein product: CSPHGADEAGELFF.

V is TRBV19 and J is TRBJ2-7; D might be TRBD1 or TRBD2, each matching 5 bases. The germline gives CDR1 LNHDA, CDR2 SQIVND (reference sequence). This CDR3 has 14 amino acids. V was shortened by 5 bases and J by 2 bases, with 13 bases between the two germline ends. The chain's CDR3 is CASSPDRLTYEQYF. CDR3 in DNA: TGTGCCAGTAGTCCCGACAGACTAACCTACGAGCAGTACTTC.

The chain recombines TRBV20-1 with TRBJ2-7; 9 bases match TRBD2. The CDR3 has 13 amino acids. V lost 6 bases and J lost 4; bases outside the gene matches: 7. The germline gives CDR1 DFQATT, CDR2 SNEGSKA (reference sequence). In nucleotides, the CDR3 is TGCAGTGCCCTTAGCGGGAGAGGTTACGAGCAGTACTTC. Translating gives CSALSGRGYEQYF.

The rearrangement uses TRBV20-1 and TRBJ2-2; 7 nucleotides line up with TRBD2. This CDR3 comprises 14 residues. The V gene end was trimmed by 6 bases and the J gene end by 5 bases; junction bases not matched to a gene: 9. From germline, CDR1 is DFQATT and CDR2 SNEGSKA (reference sequence). CDR3 amino acids: CSAKSGARTGELFF. CDR3 coding DNA: TGCAGTGCCAAGAGCGGGGCCCGTACCGGGGAGCTGTTTTTT.